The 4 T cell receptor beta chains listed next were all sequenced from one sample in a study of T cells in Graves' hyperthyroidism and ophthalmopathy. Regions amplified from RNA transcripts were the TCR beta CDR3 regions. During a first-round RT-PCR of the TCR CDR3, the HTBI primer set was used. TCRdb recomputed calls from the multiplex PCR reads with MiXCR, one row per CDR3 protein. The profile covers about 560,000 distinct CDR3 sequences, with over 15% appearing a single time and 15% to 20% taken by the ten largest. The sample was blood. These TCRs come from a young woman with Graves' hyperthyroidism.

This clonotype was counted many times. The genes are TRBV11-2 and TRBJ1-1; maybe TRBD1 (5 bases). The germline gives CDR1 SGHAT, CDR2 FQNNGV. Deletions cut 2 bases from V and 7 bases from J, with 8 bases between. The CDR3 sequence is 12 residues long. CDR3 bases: TGTGCCAGCAGCTTACAGGGCGTTGAAGCTTTCTTT. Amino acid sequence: CASSLQGVEAFF.

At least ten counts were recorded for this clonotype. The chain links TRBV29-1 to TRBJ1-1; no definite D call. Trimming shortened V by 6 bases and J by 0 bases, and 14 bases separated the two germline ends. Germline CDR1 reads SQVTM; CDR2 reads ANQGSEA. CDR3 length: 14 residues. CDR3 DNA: TGCAGCGTCGCGATACAGAGTATGAACACTGAAGCTTTCTTT. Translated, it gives CSVAIQSMNTEAFF.

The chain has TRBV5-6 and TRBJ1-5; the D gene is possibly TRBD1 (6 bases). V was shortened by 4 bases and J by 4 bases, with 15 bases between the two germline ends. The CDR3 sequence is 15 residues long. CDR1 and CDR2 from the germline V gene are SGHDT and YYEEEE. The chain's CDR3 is CASSLTGARNQPQHF. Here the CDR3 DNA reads TGTGCCAGCAGCCTGACAGGCGCGAGGAATCAGCCCCAGCATTTT.

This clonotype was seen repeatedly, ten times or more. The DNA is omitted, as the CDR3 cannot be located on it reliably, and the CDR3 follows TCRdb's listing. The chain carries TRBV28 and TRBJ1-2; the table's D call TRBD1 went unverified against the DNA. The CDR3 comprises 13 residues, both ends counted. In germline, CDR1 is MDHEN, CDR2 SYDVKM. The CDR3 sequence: CASSTSGNYGYTF.